This T cell receptor beta chain appears in the sequencing data of a study of blood T cell repertoires in COVID-19. J lost 4 bases, V lost 3 bases, and 8 bases had no gene match. CDR1 LGHDT and CDR2 YNNKEL come from the germline V gene (reference sequence). The CDR3 loop spans 15 amino acids. Some clones are missing from TCRdb's copy, which holds only in-frame ones; the method was immunoSEQ multiplex PCR. This sample has 490,000 or so clones, with about 85% found just once. The TCR was taken from a woman aged 60-70 years who had recovered from COVID-19. The sample taken for sequencing was PBMCs or T cells enriched from blood (not recorded which). The chain employs TRBV3-1 (or the pseudogene TRBV3-2) and TRBJ1-2, with 7 bases aligning to TRBD1. The CDR3 DNA sequence: TGTGCCAGCAGCCAGGCTCCGGGACAGAGCTATGGCTACACCTTC. Translation gives CASSQAPGQSYGYTF.